This TCR beta chain was recovered during a study of T cells after yellow fever vaccination (dated by TCRdb to about 2019). About the full investigation: The SMART-Seq v4 Ultra Low Input RNA kit was used to prepare libraries from fractions with low cell numbers. To follow T-cell clones before and after primary and booster YFV17D yellow fever vaccination, bulk TCR alpha and beta repertoires were sequenced over time. Two healthy male donors, one aged 18 to 30 and one aged 30 to 40 years, were included in the cohort. Blood was collected at multiple timepoints before and after primary and secondary immunization, and bulk PBMC replicates and cell subsets were isolated. Results the study describes overall, beyond this receptor: Only two donors were included in the study, so the extent to which the findings can be generalized is limited. After the booster, most clones that had expanded after primary vaccination were detected again (around 96% of CD4 and around nine tenths of CD8), suggesting broad maintenance of memory. A small fraction of clonotypes showed up in both the CD4 and CD8 compartments, probably as a result of convergent recombination. Compared with the primary T-cell response, the secondary T-cell response was faster but weaker, reaching its peak on day 5 rather than on day 15. FACS-sorted repertoires could contain abundant contaminating clonotypes from the bulk population, so computational filtering was required.

Synthesis of TCR cDNA relied on 5'RACE template switching, a step that introduced a universal primer site along with unique molecular identifiers. Priming for cDNA synthesis came from both the TCR alpha and TCR beta constant segments. Library amplification used two PCR steps, and the second PCR step added sample barcodes and sequencing adapters. Libraries were sequenced on Illumina HiSeq 2500 (2x100 bp) or NovaSeq (2x150 bp). As for how the authors treated the data: MIGEC handled demultiplexing of reads and collapsing into UMI consensus sequences, while MiXCR performed V(D)J alignment. Using edgeR on replicate PBMC samples, clonotypes were called vaccine-responding if FDR was below 0.01 and the log2 fold change was above 5 up to day 15. CD4 or CD8 identity was assigned to each bulk clonotype according to whether the clonotype was present at higher abundance in the sequenced CD4 repertoire or the sequenced CD8 repertoire. TCRdb handled the public reads itself, with Q25 trimming in fastp and clone calling in MiXCR, and kept productive beta chains. Every entry covers one CDR3 protein and lists the most common genes and DNA from its rows. These V and J calls rely on TCRdb rather than the paper's analysis. Across this sample there are a few hundred thousand distinct CDR3 sequences, with 6.9% seen only once. Of the sample, roughly 0.93% falls within the top ten clones.

The germline V gene yields MNHNS for CDR1 and SASEGT for CDR2. The CDR3 starts with the cysteine, ends with the phenylalanine, and has 13 residues. Solely the CDR3 DNA is kept, with 39 bases framed from the first base. Turning to this clonotype: No cognate antigen has been identified for it. Base qualities are not at hand, and no much larger clone is one base apart.

In light of the paper, this sample's treatment or condition label describes: live attenuated yellow fever vaccine strain. A standard Ficoll-Paque protocol was used to isolate PBMCs from peripheral blood. Dynabeads CD4 and CD8 positive selection kits were used to isolate CD4 and CD8 T-cell fractions. RNA was extracted with TriZol from bulk PBMCs, CD4 and CD8 fractions, and dextramer-positive and dextramer-negative fractions. Specimen: CD4+ T cells sorted from PBMCs, collected 15 days after the yellow fever booster vaccination. This TCR was sampled from a man younger than 40 who received the YFV17D yellow fever vaccine. The sequence links TRBV6-1 to TRBJ1-1, with the D gene too uncertain to name. The CDR3 protein sequence reads: CSSAPNRRTEAFF. The sequenced DNA is TGTTCCTCAGCCCCTAATCGTAGGACTGAAGCTTTCTTT.